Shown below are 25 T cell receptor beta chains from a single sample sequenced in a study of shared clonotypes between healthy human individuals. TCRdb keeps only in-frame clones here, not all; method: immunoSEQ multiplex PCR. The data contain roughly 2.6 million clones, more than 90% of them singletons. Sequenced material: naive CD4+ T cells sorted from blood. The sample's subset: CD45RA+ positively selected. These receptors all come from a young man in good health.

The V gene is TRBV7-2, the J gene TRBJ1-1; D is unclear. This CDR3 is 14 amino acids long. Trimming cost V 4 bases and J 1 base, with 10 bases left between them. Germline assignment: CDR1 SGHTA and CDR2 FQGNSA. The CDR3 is CASSSRPQNTEAFF. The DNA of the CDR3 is TGTGCCAGCAGCTCCAGACCTCAGAACACTGAAGCTTTCTTT.

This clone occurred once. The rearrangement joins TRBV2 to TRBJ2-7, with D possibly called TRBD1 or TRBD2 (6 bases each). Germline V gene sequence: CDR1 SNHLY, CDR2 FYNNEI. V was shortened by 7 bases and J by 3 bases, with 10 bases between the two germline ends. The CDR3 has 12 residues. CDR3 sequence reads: CASNRGDYEQYF. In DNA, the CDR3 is TGTGCCAGCAATAGGGGGGACTACGAGCAGTACTTC.

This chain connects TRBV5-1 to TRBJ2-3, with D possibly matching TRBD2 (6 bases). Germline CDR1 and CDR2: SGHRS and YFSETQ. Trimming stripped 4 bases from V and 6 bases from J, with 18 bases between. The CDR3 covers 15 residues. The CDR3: CASSPRGLFLDTQYF. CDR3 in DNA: TGCGCCAGCAGCCCCCGGGGGTTGTTTTTGGATACGCAGTATTTT. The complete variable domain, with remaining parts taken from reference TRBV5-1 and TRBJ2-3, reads KAGVTQTPRYLIKTRGQQVTLSCSPISGHRSVSWYQQTPGQGLQFLFEYFSETQRNKGNFPGRFSGRQFSNSRSEMNVSTLELGDSALYLCASSPRGLFLDTQYFGPGTRLTVL.

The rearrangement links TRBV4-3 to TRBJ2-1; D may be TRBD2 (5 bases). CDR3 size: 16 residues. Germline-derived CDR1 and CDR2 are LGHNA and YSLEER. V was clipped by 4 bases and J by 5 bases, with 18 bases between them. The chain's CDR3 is CASSRIGIEGNNEQFF. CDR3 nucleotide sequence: TGCGCCAGCAGCCGAATAGGGATTGAGGGAAACAATGAGCAGTTCTTC.

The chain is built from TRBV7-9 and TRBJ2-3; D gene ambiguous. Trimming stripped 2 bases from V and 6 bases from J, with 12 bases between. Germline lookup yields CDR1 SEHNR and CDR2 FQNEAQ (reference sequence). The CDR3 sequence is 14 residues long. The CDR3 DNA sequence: TGTGCCAGCAGCTTAAACCAAGATCGGGATACGCAGTATTTT. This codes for CASSLNQDRDTQYF.

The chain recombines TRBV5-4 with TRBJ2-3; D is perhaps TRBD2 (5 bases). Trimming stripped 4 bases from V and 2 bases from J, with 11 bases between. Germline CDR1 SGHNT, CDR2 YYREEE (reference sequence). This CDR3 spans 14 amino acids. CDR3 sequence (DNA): TGTGCCAGCAGCCAGCGGTTGGACACAGATACGCAGTATTTT. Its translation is CASSQRLDTDTQYF.

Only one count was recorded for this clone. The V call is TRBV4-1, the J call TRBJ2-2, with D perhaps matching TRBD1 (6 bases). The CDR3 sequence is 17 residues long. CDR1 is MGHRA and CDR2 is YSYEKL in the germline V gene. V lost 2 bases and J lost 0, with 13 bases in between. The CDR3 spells CASSQSGAGANTGELFF. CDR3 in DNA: TGCGCCAGCAGCCAAAGTGGGGCAGGGGCGAACACCGGGGAGCTGTTTTTT.

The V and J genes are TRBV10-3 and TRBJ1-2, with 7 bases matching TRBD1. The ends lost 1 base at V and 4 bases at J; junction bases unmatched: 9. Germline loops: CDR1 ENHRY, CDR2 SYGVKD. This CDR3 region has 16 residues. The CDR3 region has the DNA TGTGCCATCAGTGAGTTCAGGGGGTCTGTTATCTATGGCTACACCTTC. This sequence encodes CAISEFRGSVIYGYTF.

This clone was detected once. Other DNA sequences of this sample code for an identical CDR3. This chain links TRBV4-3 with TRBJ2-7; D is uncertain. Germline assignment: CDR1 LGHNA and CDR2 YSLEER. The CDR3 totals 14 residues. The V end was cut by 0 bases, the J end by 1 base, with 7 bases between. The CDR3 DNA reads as TGCGCCAGCAGCCAAGAACCCGCATCCTACGAGCAGTACTTC. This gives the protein CASSQEPASYEQYF.

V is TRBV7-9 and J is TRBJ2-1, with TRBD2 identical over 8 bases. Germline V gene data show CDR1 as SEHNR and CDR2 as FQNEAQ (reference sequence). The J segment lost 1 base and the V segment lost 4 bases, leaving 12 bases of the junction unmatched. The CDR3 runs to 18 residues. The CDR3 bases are TGTGCCAGCAGCTCCGGACTAGCTCCGGGAGAATCCTACAATGAGCAGTTCTTC. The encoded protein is CASSSGLAPGESYNEQFF.

CDR3 nucleotide sequence: TGTGCCAGCAGTGCGGGACAGGGGGCGCGGGAGCAGTACTTC. Its protein is CASSAGQGAREQYF. The chain joins TRBV6-1 to TRBJ2-7; 12 bases are shared with TRBD1. The CDR3 runs to 14 residues. From germline, CDR1 is MNHNS and CDR2 SASEGT. V lost 4 bases to trimming and J lost 7 bases; unmatched junction nucleotides: 5.

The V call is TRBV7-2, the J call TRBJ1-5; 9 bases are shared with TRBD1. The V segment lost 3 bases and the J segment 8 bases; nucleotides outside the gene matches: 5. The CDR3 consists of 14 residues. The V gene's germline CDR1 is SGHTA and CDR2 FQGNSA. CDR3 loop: CASSLTGGREPQHF. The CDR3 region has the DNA TGTGCCAGCAGCTTGACAGGGGGTAGGGAGCCCCAGCATTTT.

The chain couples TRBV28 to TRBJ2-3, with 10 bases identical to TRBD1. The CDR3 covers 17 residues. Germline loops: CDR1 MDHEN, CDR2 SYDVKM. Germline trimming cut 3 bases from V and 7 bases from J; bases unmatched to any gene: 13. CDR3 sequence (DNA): TGTGCCAGCAGTTTGCCGAGTCCGACAGGGGGCGGGAATACGCAGTATTTT. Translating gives CASSLPSPTGGGNTQYF.

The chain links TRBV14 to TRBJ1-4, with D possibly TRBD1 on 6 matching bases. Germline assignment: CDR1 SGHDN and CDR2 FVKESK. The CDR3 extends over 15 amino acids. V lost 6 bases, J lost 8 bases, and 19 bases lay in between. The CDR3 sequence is CASRPGQSVSEKLFF. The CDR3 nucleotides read TGTGCCAGCAGACCCGGACAGTCGGTCTCGGAAAAACTGTTTTTT.

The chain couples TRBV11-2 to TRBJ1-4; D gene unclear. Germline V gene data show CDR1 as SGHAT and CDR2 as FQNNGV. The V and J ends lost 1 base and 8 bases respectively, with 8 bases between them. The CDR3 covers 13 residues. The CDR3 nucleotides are TGTGCCAGCAGCTTAGTTGGGGTCGAAAAACTGTTTTTT. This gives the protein CASSLVGVEKLFF. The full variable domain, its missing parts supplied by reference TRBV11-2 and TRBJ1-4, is EAGVAQSPRYKIIEKRQSVAFWCNPISGHATLYWYQQILGQGPKLLIQFQNNGVVDDSQLPKDRFSAERLKGVDSTLKIQPAKLEDSAVYLCASSLVGVEKLFFGSGTQLSVL.

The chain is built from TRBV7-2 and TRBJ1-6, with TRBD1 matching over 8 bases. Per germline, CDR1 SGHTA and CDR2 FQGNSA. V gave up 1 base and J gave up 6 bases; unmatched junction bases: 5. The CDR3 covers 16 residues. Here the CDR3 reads CASSLGQGSGNSPLHF. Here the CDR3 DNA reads TGTGCCAGCAGCTTAGGACAGGGGTCCGGTAATTCACCCCTCCACTTT. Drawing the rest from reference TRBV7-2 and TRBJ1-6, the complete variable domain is GAGVSQSPSNKVTEKGKDVELRCDPISGHTALYWYRQSLGQGLEFLIYFQGNSAPDKSGLPSDRFSAERTGGSVSTLTIQRTQQEDSAVYLCASSLGQGSGNSPLHFGNGTRLTVT.

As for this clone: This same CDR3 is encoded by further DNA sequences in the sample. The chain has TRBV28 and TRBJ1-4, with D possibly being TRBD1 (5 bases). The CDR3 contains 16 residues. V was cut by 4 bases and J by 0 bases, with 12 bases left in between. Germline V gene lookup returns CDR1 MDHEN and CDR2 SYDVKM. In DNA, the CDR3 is TGTGCCAGCAGTTCCCCTGGGGGGGCAACTAATGAAAAACTGTTTTTT. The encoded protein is CASSSPGGATNEKLFF.

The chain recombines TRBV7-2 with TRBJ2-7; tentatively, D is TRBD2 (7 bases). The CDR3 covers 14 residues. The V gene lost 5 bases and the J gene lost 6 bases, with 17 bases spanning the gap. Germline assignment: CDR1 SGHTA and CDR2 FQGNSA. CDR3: CASSEKGGAREQYF. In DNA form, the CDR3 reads TGTGCCAGCAGCGAGAAGGGGGGGGCCCGCGAGCAGTACTTC.

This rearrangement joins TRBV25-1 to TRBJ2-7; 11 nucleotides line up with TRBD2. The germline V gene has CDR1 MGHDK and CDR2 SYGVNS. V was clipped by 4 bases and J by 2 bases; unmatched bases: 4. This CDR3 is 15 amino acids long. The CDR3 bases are TGTGCCAGCAGTGCGGGGACTAGCGGAACCTACGAGCAGTACTTC. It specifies CASSAGTSGTYEQYF.

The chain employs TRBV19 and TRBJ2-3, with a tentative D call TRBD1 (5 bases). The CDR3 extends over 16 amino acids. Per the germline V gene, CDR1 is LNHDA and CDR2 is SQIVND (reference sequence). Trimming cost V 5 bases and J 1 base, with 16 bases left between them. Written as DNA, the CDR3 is TGTGCCAGTAGTCTGTATGGGGCCGTGGGCACAGATACGCAGTATTTT. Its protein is CASSLYGAVGTDTQYF.

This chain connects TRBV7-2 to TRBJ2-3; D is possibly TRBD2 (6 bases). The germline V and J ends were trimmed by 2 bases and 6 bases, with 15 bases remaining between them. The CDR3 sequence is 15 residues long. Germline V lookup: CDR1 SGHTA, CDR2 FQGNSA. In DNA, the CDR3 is TGTGCCAGCAGCTTAATACTCGGGGGTTCTGATACGCAGTATTTT. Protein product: CASSLILGGSDTQYF.

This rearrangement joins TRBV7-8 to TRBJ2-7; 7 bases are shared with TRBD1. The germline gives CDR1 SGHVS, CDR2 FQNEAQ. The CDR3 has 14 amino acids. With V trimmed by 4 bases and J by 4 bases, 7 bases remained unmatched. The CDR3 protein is CASSYRQGLYEQYF. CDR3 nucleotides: TGTGCCAGCAGCTACCGACAGGGTTTGTACGAGCAGTACTTC.

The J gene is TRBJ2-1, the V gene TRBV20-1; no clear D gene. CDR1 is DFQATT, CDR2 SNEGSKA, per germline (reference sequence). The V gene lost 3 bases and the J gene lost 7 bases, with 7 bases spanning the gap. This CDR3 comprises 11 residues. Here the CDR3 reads CSARTENEQFF. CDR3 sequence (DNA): TGCAGTGCTAGGACTGAGAATGAGCAGTTCTTC.

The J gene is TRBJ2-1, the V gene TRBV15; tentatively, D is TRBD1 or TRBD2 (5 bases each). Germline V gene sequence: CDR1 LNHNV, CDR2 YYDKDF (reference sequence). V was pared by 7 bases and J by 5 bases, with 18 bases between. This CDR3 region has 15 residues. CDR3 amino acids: CATIPRGGGNNEQFF. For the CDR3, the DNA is TGTGCCACCATCCCCCGGGGTGGGGGAAACAATGAGCAGTTCTTC.

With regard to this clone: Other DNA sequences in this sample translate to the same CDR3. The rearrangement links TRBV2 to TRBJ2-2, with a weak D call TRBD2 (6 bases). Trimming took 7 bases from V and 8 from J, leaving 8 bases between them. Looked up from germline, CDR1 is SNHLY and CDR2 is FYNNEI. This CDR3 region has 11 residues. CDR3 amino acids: CASKGGGELFF. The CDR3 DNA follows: TGTGCCAGCAAGGGAGGTGGGGAGCTGTTTTTT.